Below, 14 T cell receptor beta chains from the same sample are listed, as sequenced in a study of blood T cell repertoires in COVID-19. Profiled with immunoSEQ multiplex PCR; TCRdb holds only in-frame clones, not every one. The table has approximately 120,000 clones, around 80% seen once; the top ten hold around 5.6%. The specimen was peripheral blood. These receptors originate from a man older than 75 with active or convalescent COVID-19.

The chain recombines TRBV6-5 with TRBJ2-4; D remains ambiguous. The V end was cut by 7 bases, the J end by 6 bases, with 7 bases between. The CDR3 spans 11 residues. Germline V CDR1 and CDR2: MNHEY, SVGAGI. In DNA form, the CDR3 reads TGTGCCAGCACTATACTAAACATTCAGTACTTC. Translating it yields CASTILNIQYF.

The chain couples TRBV4-1 to TRBJ2-3, with 10 bases that match TRBD2. The V gene end was trimmed by 4 bases and the J gene end by 2 bases; junction bases not matched to a gene: 6. The CDR3 spans 16 residues. CDR1 and CDR2 from the germline V gene are MGHRA and YSYEKL. CDR3 protein: CASSLYSGGSTDTQYF. The DNA of the CDR3 is TGCGCCAGCAGCCTTTATAGCGGGGGGTCCACAGATACGCAGTATTTT.

The chain joins TRBV27 to TRBJ2-7, with 7 bases fitting TRBD1. CDR1 and CDR2 (germline): MNHEY, SMNVEV (reference sequence). V dropped 8 bases and J dropped 2; count of bases not matched to a gene: 12. CDR3 size: 15 residues. CDR3 sequence reads: CASRTTPGQTYEQYF. The CDR3 region has the DNA TGTGCCAGCCGTACTACCCCGGGACAGACCTACGAGCAGTACTTC.

The chain has TRBV6-2 or TRBV6-3 and TRBJ1-4; no clear D gene. Germline V lookup: CDR1 MNHEY, CDR2 SVGEGT. CDR3 length equals 16 residues. V was pared by 6 bases and J by 6 bases, with 20 bases between. CDR3 DNA: TGTGCCAGCAGATACCATCCACCCTCCGGGGATGAAAAACTGTTTTTT. The encoded protein is CASRYHPPSGDEKLFF.

The CDR3 DNA reads as TGTGCCAGCAGTCCTGGGCCAGATACGCAGTATTTT. Residues: CASSPGPDTQYF. The chain carries TRBV27 and TRBJ2-3; D is unresolved. V was trimmed by 5 bases and J by 4 bases, leaving 7 bases between them. Germline CDR1 MNHEY, CDR2 SMNVEV (reference sequence). CDR3 length: 12 residues.

The rearrangement joins TRBV28 to TRBJ2-1; TRBD2 matches at 7 bases. The germline gives CDR1 MDHEN, CDR2 SYDVKM. V was clipped by 1 base and J by 2 bases; unmatched bases: 8. The CDR3 extends over 17 amino acids. CDR3 DNA sequence: TGTGCCAGCAGTTTATATTCCGAGCGGGGACCCTACAATGAGCAGTTCTTC. It specifies CASSLYSERGPYNEQFF.

The chain combines TRBV7-6 with TRBJ2-1, with TRBD1 identical over 7 bases. CDR1 and CDR2 (germline): SGHVS, FNYEAQ. The length of the CDR3 is 14 residues. J gave up 4 bases and V 6 bases, and 6 bases lay outside the gene matches. CDR3 residues: CASSDTGVYNEQFF. The CDR3 DNA reads as TGTGCCAGCAGTGATACAGGGGTATACAATGAGCAGTTCTTC. Full variable domain (remainder filled in from reference TRBV7-6 and TRBJ2-1): GAGVSQSPRYKVTKRGQDVALRCDPISGHVSLYWYRQALGQGPEFLTYFNYEAQQDKSGLPNDRFSAERPEGSISTLTIQRTEQRDSAMYRCASSDTGVYNEQFFGPGTRLTVL.

The chain is built from TRBV5-1 and TRBJ2-3, with TRBD1 matching over 9 bases. This CDR3 is 14 amino acids long. Germline CDR1 is SGHRS and CDR2 is YFSETQ. V dropped 5 bases and J dropped 5; count of bases not matched to a gene: 6. CDR3 in amino acids: CASRQGAEEDTQYF. CDR3 nucleotides: TGCGCCAGCAGACAGGGGGCTGAGGAAGATACGCAGTATTTT.

The chain is built from TRBV10-3 and TRBJ2-2, with 9 nucleotides matching TRBD1. The CDR3 has 15 amino acids. After removal of 11 bases from V and 5 bases from J, the junction contained 12 bases not matched to a gene. From germline, CDR1 is ENHRY and CDR2 SYGVKD. The CDR3 protein is CASAERQGETGELFF. CDR3 nucleotides: TGTGCCTCGGCCGAGAGACAGGGGGAAACCGGGGAGCTGTTTTTT.

This chain connects TRBV7-9 to TRBJ1-1; maybe TRBD1 (5 bases). V gave up 1 base and J gave up 0 bases, with 6 bases separating them. Germline V gene lookup returns CDR1 SEHNR and CDR2 FQNEAQ (reference sequence). The CDR3 contains 14 residues. The CDR3 region has the DNA TGTGCCAGCAGCTTAGGACAGTTGAACACTGAAGCTTTCTTT. Translating gives CASSLGQLNTEAFF.

The chain has TRBV15 and TRBJ2-3, with D uncertain. The V end lost 1 base, the J end lost 4 bases, and 3 bases lay between the germline ends. This CDR3 has 12 amino acids. Germline assignment: CDR1 LNHNV and CDR2 YYDKDF (reference sequence). The CDR3 region is CATSRAADTQYF. The CDR3 nucleotides read TGTGCCACCAGCAGAGCGGCAGATACGCAGTATTTT. Complete variable domain (other parts from reference TRBV15 and TRBJ2-3): DAMVIQNPRYQVTQFGKPVTLSCSQTLNHNVMYWYQQKSSQAPKLLFHYYDKDFNNEADTPDNFQSRRPNTSFCFLDIRSPGLGDTAMYLCATSRAADTQYFGPGTRLTVL.

The chain has TRBV14 and TRBJ1-3; D is unresolved. CDR3 length equals 16 residues. The germline V gene has CDR1 SGHDN and CDR2 FVKESK. V was cut by 1 base and J by 1 base, with 11 bases left in between. DNA for the CDR3: TGTGCCAGCAGCCAAGGTTGGAGTGCTTCTGGAAACACCATATATTTT. Its protein product is CASSQGWSASGNTIYF.

The chain employs TRBV5-6 and TRBJ1-2; 10 bases align to TRBD1. Germline CDR1 SGHDT, CDR2 YYEEEE. Losses at the gene ends were 4 bases for V and 12 bases for J; bases not matched to a gene: 9. CDR3 size: 13 residues. CDR3 DNA sequence: TGTGCCAGCAGCGCGGGACAGGGGATGGCTAACACCTTC. This translates into CASSAGQGMANTF.

The chain uses TRBV11-2 and TRBJ2-3; perhaps TRBD2 as D (7 bases). CDR1 and CDR2 (germline): SGHAT, FQNNGV. The CDR3 is 13 amino acids. Trimming left V 8 bases short and J 5 bases short, with 14 bases between. The CDR3 DNA is TGTGCCAGCTCGAGGGGGGGCCTAGATACGCAGTATTTT. It yields the protein CASSRGGLDTQYF.